This entry features one TCR beta chain sequence. The sample holds other DNA sequences that translate to the same CDR3. This sample is drawn from a study of shared clonotypes between healthy human individuals. TCRdb's table, derived via immunoSEQ multiplex PCR, lists solely in-frame clones and lacks some. The table records approximately 840,000 clones, approximately 97% of them present only once. Only CD45RO-negative cells positively selected for CCR7 counted as naive CD8 cells, so terminally differentiated effector memory CD45RA+ cells were excluded. The source material was naive CD8+ T cells sorted from blood. The TCR originated in a man aged 25 to 40 in good health.

The CDR3 region is CASSPNTGELFF. DNA for the CDR3: TGTGCCAGCAGTCCAAACACCGGGGAGCTGTTTTTT. V gene TRBV7-3 combines with J gene TRBJ2-2; no firm D call. V dropped 6 bases and J dropped 2 bases, with 4 bases sitting between them. CDR1 is SGHTA, CDR2 FQGTGA, per germline. The CDR3 loop spans 12 amino acids.